This TCR beta chain was captured by sequencing in a study of monozygotic twins with inflammatory bowel disease. TCRdb reprocessed the 5' RACE reads; each CDR3 protein has one entry and no DNA is given. Recorded for this sample: fewer than 550,000 distinct CDR3 sequences. The CDR3 is 14 residues long. Germline-derived CDR1 and CDR2 are SNHLY and FYNNEI. The source of this sequence is a human donor with ulcerative colitis or Crohn's disease, or a healthy co-twin of an affected twin (not recorded which). This chain links TRBV2 with TRBJ1-5; TCRdb proposes TRBD1, but this gene call is untestable without DNA. The sequencing input was blood. The CDR3 protein is CASSGQGGTQPQHF.